The rows below give T cell receptor beta chains drawn from one sample of a study of blood T cell repertoires in COVID-19. TCRdb's copy holds only in-frame clones and misses some; the assay was immunoSEQ multiplex PCR. In the table there are roughly 180,000 clones, approximately 86% of which are singletons. The sample taken for sequencing was PBMCs or T cells enriched from blood (not recorded which). These receptors were collected from a woman under 40 who had recovered from COVID-19. Both conserved end residues are part of each CDR3. Each record gives: D gene, J gene, clone size, V gene, CDR3 DNA, CDR3 protein. A D gene is named only where the DNA matches it firmly. The size of a clone is reported for some rows only, either as once, few or many, or as a class for expanded clones.

d_call: TRBD2; j_call: TRBJ2-3; clone_size: -; v_call: TRBV19; cdr3_nt: TGTGCCAGTAGTAACCGCGGGGGGGCCAACACAGATACGCAGTATTTT; cdr3_aa: CASSNRGGANTDTQYF
d_call: TRBD1; j_call: TRBJ1-3; clone_size: -; v_call: TRBV6-8; cdr3_nt: TGTGCCAGCAGTTATTCCCCCGGCAGGGGGCATCGGGTCTCTGGAAACACCATATATTTT; cdr3_aa: CASSYSPGRGHRVSGNTIYF
d_call: TRBD1; j_call: TRBJ1-5; clone_size: -; v_call: TRBV6-2/TRBV6-3; cdr3_nt: TGTGCCAGCAGTTCTTTCGGACAGGGGAGAAAGGCCCAGCATTTT; cdr3_aa: CASSSFGQGRKAQHF
d_call: TRBD1; j_call: TRBJ1-2; clone_size: few; v_call: TRBV27; cdr3_nt: TGTGCCAGCCGCGTCGGCGCCGGGACAGGCGGCTACACCTTC; cdr3_aa: CASRVGAGTGGYTF
d_call: TRBD1; j_call: TRBJ1-2; clone_size: once; v_call: TRBV19; cdr3_nt: TGTGCCAGTAGTAGACAGGGGACAAGCTCCTATGGCTACACCTTC; cdr3_aa: CASSRQGTSSYGYTF
d_call: -; j_call: TRBJ1-2; clone_size: -; v_call: TRBV5-1; cdr3_nt: TGCGCCAGCAGCTTGGTTCCAGGGACTAACTATGGCTACACCTTC; cdr3_aa: CASSLVPGTNYGYTF
d_call: TRBD1; j_call: TRBJ1-3; clone_size: -; v_call: TRBV6-2/TRBV6-3; cdr3_nt: TGTGCCAGCAGCGAACCTCGACAGGGTTTCACTGGAAACACCATATATTTT; cdr3_aa: CASSEPRQGFTGNTIYF
d_call: TRBD1; j_call: TRBJ1-1; clone_size: -; v_call: TRBV4-3; cdr3_nt: TGCGCCAGCAGCCAAGTTGGACAGGGTGGTACTGAAGCTTTCTTT; cdr3_aa: CASSQVGQGGTEAFF
d_call: -; j_call: TRBJ1-1; clone_size: -; v_call: TRBV7-2; cdr3_nt: TGTGCCAGCAGCTGGACTGTGAACACTGAAGCTTTCTTT; cdr3_aa: CASSWTVNTEAFF
d_call: -; j_call: TRBJ2-7; clone_size: -; v_call: TRBV19; cdr3_nt: TGTGCCAGTAGTGAGGTCGGAGCCTACGAGCAGTACTTC; cdr3_aa: CASSEVGAYEQYF
d_call: -; j_call: TRBJ1-3; clone_size: -; v_call: TRBV4-2; cdr3_nt: TGTGCCAGCAGCCAACGATTGACGGGTGGTACTGGAAACACCATATATTTT; cdr3_aa: CASSQRLTGGTGNTIYF
d_call: TRBD1; j_call: TRBJ1-6; clone_size: once; v_call: TRBV7-2; cdr3_nt: TGTGCCAGCAGCCAGACAGGGGGCGCGGGTAATTCACCCCTCCACTTT; cdr3_aa: CASSQTGGAGNSPLHF
d_call: -; j_call: TRBJ1-2; clone_size: once; v_call: TRBV5-6; cdr3_nt: TGTGCCAGCAGCGACGACAGGATAGGTGGCTACACCTTC; cdr3_aa: CASSDDRIGGYTF
d_call: TRBD1; j_call: TRBJ1-4; clone_size: once; v_call: TRBV27; cdr3_nt: TGTGCCAGCAACAGGGGCCACACTACAACTAATGAAAAACTGTTTTTT; cdr3_aa: CASNRGHTTTNEKLFF
d_call: -; j_call: TRBJ2-1; clone_size: -; v_call: TRBV24-1; cdr3_nt: TGTGCCACCAGTCGGAGGGCCAATGAGCAGTTCTTC; cdr3_aa: CATSRRANEQFF
d_call: TRBD2; j_call: TRBJ2-3; clone_size: -; v_call: TRBV29-1; cdr3_nt: TGCAGCGGGGGGACTAGCGGGGTACCCGATACGCAGTATTTT; cdr3_aa: CSGGTSGVPDTQYF
d_call: TRBD2; j_call: TRBJ2-3; clone_size: -; v_call: TRBV13; cdr3_nt: TGTGCCAGCAGCTTAGGAGCTCGCGGGAGGGCTGGAGATACGCAGTATTTT; cdr3_aa: CASSLGARGRAGDTQYF
d_call: -; j_call: TRBJ1-1; clone_size: -; v_call: TRBV29-1; cdr3_nt: TGCAGCGCCGACGGGGGTACCACTGAAGCTTTCTTT; cdr3_aa: CSADGGTTEAFF
d_call: TRBD1; j_call: TRBJ1-1; clone_size: few; v_call: TRBV14; cdr3_nt: TGTGCCAGCAGCCAAGTGTTCACAGGGGGGGCTTTCTTT; cdr3_aa: CASSQVFTGGAFF
d_call: TRBD1; j_call: TRBJ2-2; clone_size: -; v_call: TRBV11-3; cdr3_nt: TGTGCCAGCAGCCTAGGGACAGGGCCGAACACCGGGGAGCTGTTTTTT; cdr3_aa: CASSLGTGPNTGELFF
d_call: TRBD1; j_call: TRBJ1-2; clone_size: once; v_call: TRBV7-9; cdr3_nt: TGTGCCAGCAGCGACGGGGACAGGGACGACTATGGCTACACCTTC; cdr3_aa: CASSDGDRDDYGYTF
d_call: -; j_call: TRBJ1-5; clone_size: once; v_call: TRBV9; cdr3_nt: TGTGCCAGCAGCGTAGATGGGAGATCGGAGCCCCAGCATTTT; cdr3_aa: CASSVDGRSEPQHF
d_call: TRBD1; j_call: TRBJ2-5; clone_size: -; v_call: TRBV24-1; cdr3_nt: TGTGCCACCAGTGATCGGGACAGCCTTAAGGGGACCCAGTACTTC; cdr3_aa: CATSDRDSLKGTQYF
d_call: TRBD1; j_call: TRBJ1-5; clone_size: -; v_call: TRBV4-3; cdr3_nt: TGCGCCAGCAGCCCAGGGGGTAATAGCAATCAGCCCCAGCATTTT; cdr3_aa: CASSPGGNSNQPQHF
d_call: -; j_call: TRBJ1-1; clone_size: -; v_call: TRBV19; cdr3_nt: TGTGCCAGCGCACGGGACACTTACACTGAAGCTTTCTTT; cdr3_aa: CASARDTYTEAFF
d_call: -; j_call: TRBJ2-3; clone_size: few; v_call: TRBV25-1; cdr3_nt: TGTGCCAGCAGTGATCGGGAACGGCGTGGGGATACGCAGTATTTT; cdr3_aa: CASSDRERRGDTQYF
d_call: -; j_call: TRBJ1-5; clone_size: -; v_call: TRBV27; cdr3_nt: TGTGCCAGCAGTTTATGGGGGGGCAGCCAGCCCCAGCATTTT; cdr3_aa: CASSLWGGSQPQHF
d_call: -; j_call: TRBJ2-1; clone_size: -; v_call: TRBV2; cdr3_nt: TGTGCCAGCAGCTGGACTGCGTACAATGAGCAGTTCTTC; cdr3_aa: CASSWTAYNEQFF
d_call: TRBD1; j_call: TRBJ1-4; clone_size: -; v_call: TRBV27; cdr3_nt: TGTGCCAGCAGTGCCCGACAGGGAGGTAATGAAAAACTGTTTTTT; cdr3_aa: CASSARQGGNEKLFF
d_call: TRBD1; j_call: TRBJ1-1; clone_size: -; v_call: TRBV12-3/TRBV12-4; cdr3_nt: TGTGCCAGCAGTTTCGGGACAGGGGTAGTTGCTTTCTTT; cdr3_aa: CASSFGTGVVAFF
d_call: -; j_call: TRBJ1-2; clone_size: -; v_call: TRBV10-1; cdr3_nt: TGCGCCCGCCGACCGGGACATAACTATGGCTACACCTTC; cdr3_aa: CARRPGHNYGYTF
d_call: -; j_call: TRBJ1-6; clone_size: few; v_call: TRBV27; cdr3_nt: TGTGCCAGCAGTTTAAGTTTGGGGGCTATCATGGATTCACCCCTCCACTTT; cdr3_aa: CASSLSLGAIMDSPLHF
d_call: -; j_call: TRBJ1-5; clone_size: few; v_call: TRBV19; cdr3_nt: TGTGCCAGTAGTCCAGGATGGTCTAGCAATCAGCCCCAGCATTTT; cdr3_aa: CASSPGWSSNQPQHF
d_call: -; j_call: TRBJ2-2; clone_size: -; v_call: TRBV9; cdr3_nt: TGTGCCAGCAGCGCGTTAGATGACACCGGGGAGCTGTTTTTT; cdr3_aa: CASSALDDTGELFF
d_call: -; j_call: TRBJ2-2; clone_size: once; v_call: TRBV12-1; cdr3_nt: TGTGCCAGCAGCTTTGCTCAAAGCAATGGCAGGGGGGTGCGGGACACCGGGGAGCTGTTTTTT; cdr3_aa: CASSFAQSNGRGVRDTGELFF
d_call: -; j_call: TRBJ1-5; clone_size: -; v_call: TRBV9; cdr3_nt: TGTGCCAGCAGCGTAGGCGGGGTCAAGGATCAGCCCCAGCATTTT; cdr3_aa: CASSVGGVKDQPQHF
d_call: TRBD1; j_call: TRBJ1-5; clone_size: -; v_call: TRBV10-3; cdr3_nt: TGTGCCATCAGTGAGTCGAGAGGGGGCTTGGGCAATCAGCCCCAGCATTTT; cdr3_aa: CAISESRGGLGNQPQHF
d_call: -; j_call: TRBJ1-3; clone_size: -; v_call: TRBV3-1/TRBV3-2; cdr3_nt: TGTGCCAGCAGCCAAGAAGGGGTGAGCTCTGGAAACACCATATATTTT; cdr3_aa: CASSQEGVSSGNTIYF
d_call: -; j_call: TRBJ1-4; clone_size: once; v_call: TRBV3-1/TRBV3-2; cdr3_nt: TGTGCCAGCAGCCAAGATTTGAGTGAAAAACTGTTTTTT; cdr3_aa: CASSQDLSEKLFF
d_call: -; j_call: TRBJ2-4; clone_size: -; v_call: TRBV6-5; cdr3_nt: TGTGCCAGCAGTTACAAACACGGGTCGATTCAGTACTTC; cdr3_aa: CASSYKHGSIQYF